These 29 T cell receptor beta chains came from one sample sequenced in a study of blood T cell repertoires in COVID-19. Clones were read by immunoSEQ multiplex PCR, and TCRdb kept only the in-frame ones, dropping some. The table includes some 220,000 clones, roughly 85% detected once. Sequenced input: peripheral blood. These receptors were collected from an older woman with COVID-19, enrolled during active disease.

The V and J genes are TRBV7-3 and TRBJ2-2; 13 bases are shared with TRBD2. Trimming took 5 bases from V and 6 from J; bases not matched to a gene: 6. Germline V gene lookup returns CDR1 SGHTA and CDR2 FQGTGA. The CDR3 is 16 residues long. The CDR3 reads CASSMTSGGTAGELFF. In DNA, the CDR3 is TGTGCCAGCAGCATGACTAGCGGGGGGACTGCCGGGGAGCTGTTTTTT.

The chain's CDR3 is CASSWQTGIMNTEAFF. CDR3 DNA sequence: TGCGCCAGCAGCTGGCAGACAGGGATCATGAACACTGAAGCTTTCTTT. The chain combines TRBV5-1 with TRBJ1-1; 7 bases agree with TRBD1. Germline CDR1 is SGHRS and CDR2 is YFSETQ. After removal of 3 bases from V and 0 bases from J, the junction contained 8 bases not matched to a gene. CDR3 length equals 16 residues.

The CDR3 loop is CASSPNPGVTEAFF. The DNA of the CDR3 is TGTGCCAGCAGCCCTAATCCAGGGGTCACTGAAGCTTTCTTT. This sequence joins TRBV7-6 and TRBJ1-1; a weak D match, TRBD1 (6 bases). The length of the CDR3 is 14 residues. Trimming left V 5 bases short and J 4 bases short, with 14 bases between. The germline CDR1 and CDR2 sequences are SGHVS and FNYEAQ.

This rearrangement joins TRBV11-3 to TRBJ2-2; no clear D. Per germline, CDR1 SGHNT and CDR2 YENEEA. The CDR3 contains 18 residues. With 1 base removed from V and 0 bases from J, the gap between germline ends came to 15 bases. CDR3 sequence (DNA): TGTGCCAGCAGCTTAGGCGCAGGCCCGATATCGAACACCGGGGAGCTGTTTTTT. Translating gives CASSLGAGPISNTGELFF.

The chain carries TRBV7-9 and TRBJ1-5; 8 bases fit TRBD1. V was pared by 5 bases and J by 5 bases, with 11 bases of the junction left unmatched. CDR3 length: 16 amino acids. CDR1 and CDR2 (germline): SEHNR, FQNEAQ (reference sequence). CDR3 DNA: TGTGCCAGCAGCCCGAATGACAGGGGTCAGTATCAGCCCCAGCATTTT. It encodes CASSPNDRGQYQPQHF. Full variable domain (outside the CDR3, taken from reference TRBV7-9 and TRBJ1-5): DTGVSQNPRHKITKRGQNVTFRCDPISEHNRLYWYRQTLGQGPEFLTYFQNEAQLEKSRLLSDRFSAERPKGSFSTLEIQRTEQGDSAMYLCASSPNDRGQYQPQHFGDGTRLSIL.

The rearrangement uses TRBV11-2 and TRBJ1-4; 7 positions match TRBD1. The V and J ends lost 5 bases and 7 bases, in that order; junction bases with no gene match: 7. Germline CDR1 reads SGHAT; CDR2 reads FQNNGV. The CDR3 is 14 residues long. CDR3 amino acids: CASSAGTVLEKLFF. DNA for the CDR3: TGTGCCAGCAGCGCCGGGACAGTGCTTGAAAAACTGTTTTTT.

The chain employs TRBV27 and TRBJ2-2; D perhaps matches TRBD1 (5 bases). The germline gives CDR1 MNHEY, CDR2 SMNVEV (reference sequence). V dropped 3 bases and J dropped 0 bases, with 8 bases sitting between them. CDR3 length equals 15 residues. The CDR3 is CASSLGQTNTGELFF. CDR3 nucleotides: TGTGCCAGCAGTTTGGGGCAGACGAACACCGGGGAGCTGTTTTTT.

Here the CDR3 reads CASSPNSGASSYNEQFF. The DNA for the CDR3 is TGCGCCAGCAGCCCAAACTCAGGGGCTAGCTCCTACAATGAGCAGTTCTTC. The chain is built from TRBV5-1 and TRBJ2-1, with a possible D match to TRBD1 (6 bases). V was pared by 4 bases and J by 0 bases, with 17 bases between. The CDR3 contains 17 residues. Germline V gene sequence: CDR1 SGHRS, CDR2 YFSETQ.

The rearrangement links TRBV24-1 to TRBJ2-2, with D unresolved. Trimming left V 9 bases short and J 3 bases short, with 13 bases between. This CDR3 has 14 residues. Germline V gene lookup returns CDR1 KGHDR and CDR2 SFDVKD. Here the CDR3 reads CATSPSLDTGELFF. CDR3 nucleotides: TGTGCCACCTCCCCCAGTTTGGACACCGGGGAGCTGTTTTTT.

V is TRBV24-1 and J is TRBJ2-5; 7 nucleotides align to TRBD2. From germline, CDR1 is KGHDR and CDR2 SFDVKD. The CDR3 sequence is 14 residues long. J was trimmed by 5 bases and V by 9 bases; bases with no gene match: 11. Here the CDR3 reads CATGGAGERETQYF. The CDR3, as DNA: TGTGCCACCGGAGGCGCGGGGGAGCGGGAGACCCAGTACTTC.

CDR3 in amino acids: CASSSGTGDSNQPQHF. CDR3 DNA: TGTGCCAGCAGCTCTGGGACAGGCGATAGCAATCAGCCCCAGCATTTT. This chain uses TRBV5-6 with TRBJ1-5; the match to TRBD1 covers 8 bases. V shed 3 bases, J shed 0 bases, and the junction held 5 bases outside the gene matches. Germline CDR1 is SGHDT and CDR2 is YYEEEE. The CDR3 loop spans 16 amino acids.

The chain is built from TRBV7-9 and TRBJ1-3, with D possibly matching TRBD1 (5 bases). The germline CDR1 and CDR2 sequences are SEHNR and FQNEAQ (reference sequence). The CDR3 has 16 residues. V dropped 0 bases and J dropped 4 bases, with 13 bases sitting between them. CDR3 DNA: TGTGCCAGCAGCTTAGCGTCGGCAGGGATAGGAAACACCATATATTTT. It specifies CASSLASAGIGNTIYF.

V is TRBV6-5 and J is TRBJ1-1; 9 nucleotides line up with TRBD1. The CDR3 sequence is 13 residues long. Germline V lookup: CDR1 MNHEY, CDR2 SVGAGI. V lost 9 bases and J lost 6; bases outside the gene matches: 8. The CDR3, as DNA: TGTGCCAGTGGGGACAGGGTTGGGTCTGAAGCTTTCTTT. It yields the protein CASGDRVGSEAFF.

The rearrangement links TRBV10-3 to TRBJ2-1, with a possible D match to TRBD2 (6 bases). CDR1 ENHRY and CDR2 SYGVKD come from the germline V gene. Trimming removed 4 bases at V and 8 bases at J, with 15 bases between. The CDR3 totals 14 residues. In DNA form, the CDR3 reads TGTGCCATCAGTGTAGGAGGGCAGGGCGATGAGCAGTTCTTC. Amino acids: CAISVGGQGDEQFF.

V gene TRBV11-2 combines with J gene TRBJ1-3; D remains unclear. The ends were cut back, 3 bases at V and 0 bases at J, with 9 bases in the middle. Germline V CDR1 and CDR2: SGHAT, FQNNGV. This CDR3 region has 15 residues. CDR3 nucleotides: TGTGCCAGCAGCTTGTTACCGAGCTCTGGAAACACCATATATTTT. This gives the protein CASSLLPSSGNTIYF.

The gene calls are TRBV7-2 and TRBJ2-1; D might be TRBD1 (5 bases). Germline V gene data show CDR1 as SGHTA and CDR2 as FQGNSA. V was pared by 1 base and J by 3 bases, with 7 bases between. The CDR3 loop spans 14 amino acids. In nucleotides, the CDR3 is TGTGCCAGCAGCTTAGACAGGCGCTACAATGAGCAGTTCTTC. Amino acids: CASSLDRRYNEQFF.

This chain joins TRBV15 and TRBJ1-2; 7 bases line up with TRBD1. The ends lost 5 bases at V and 7 bases at J; junction bases unmatched: 10. Per germline, CDR1 LNHNV and CDR2 YYDKDF (reference sequence). The length of the CDR3 is 14 residues. CDR3 nucleotides: TGTGCCACCAGCCCTGACAGGGAGTTGGGTGGCTACACCTTC. It yields the protein CATSPDRELGGYTF.

This clone was seen once. Other DNA sequences in the same sample also yield this CDR3. V gene TRBV11-3 combines with J gene TRBJ2-1, with 8 positions matching TRBD1. Per germline, CDR1 SGHNT and CDR2 YENEEA. This CDR3 is 15 amino acids long. V shed 3 bases, J shed 2 bases, and the junction held 3 bases outside the gene matches. CDR3 nucleotides: TGTGCCAGCAGCTTCCGGACAGGGACCTACAATGAGCAGTTCTTC. Translating gives CASSFRTGTYNEQFF. The full variable domain, its missing parts supplied by reference TRBV11-3 and TRBJ2-1, is EAGVVQSPRYKIIEKKQPVAFWCNPISGHNTLYWYLQNLGQGPELLIRYENEEAVDDSQLPKDRFSAERLKGVDSTLKIQPAELGDSAVYLCASSFRTGTYNEQFFGPGTRLTVL.

V and J are TRBV2 and TRBJ2-5, with TRBD1 matching over 7 bases. J gave up 5 bases and V 8 bases, and 5 bases lay outside the gene matches. This CDR3 is 12 amino acids long. Germline V gene data show CDR1 as SNHLY and CDR2 as FYNNEI. The CDR3: CASRQGGETQYF. CDR3 nucleotide sequence: TGTGCCAGCCGACAGGGCGGGGAGACCCAGTACTTC.

The V and J genes are TRBV19 and TRBJ2-7; 7 bases are shared with TRBD2. Germline CDR1 is LNHDA and CDR2 is SQIVND (reference sequence). Trimming took 7 bases from V and 4 from J; bases not matched to a gene: 13. The CDR3 totals 15 residues. The CDR3 reads CASNPSSGAMYEQYF. As DNA, the CDR3 is TGTGCCAGTAATCCGAGCAGCGGGGCTATGTACGAGCAGTACTTC. Supplemented by reference TRBV19 and TRBJ2-7, the full variable domain reads DGGITQSPKYLFRKEGQNVTLSCEQNLNHDAMYWYRQDPGQGLRLIYYSQIVNDFQKGDIAEGYSVSREKKESFPLTVTSAQKNPTAFYLCASNPSSGAMYEQYFGPGTRLTVT.

This sequence joins TRBV21-1 and TRBJ1-2; the D call in the table, TRBD1, was not verified against the DNA. TRBV21-1 is tagged as a pseudogene. The CDR3 totals 12 residues. The CDR3 spells CASTAGQRFYTF. As DNA, the CDR3 is TGTGCCAGCACGGCCGGACAGCGGTTCTACACCTTC.

The V and J genes are TRBV2 and TRBJ1-1; TRBD1 matches 8 bases. Germline CDR1 is SNHLY and CDR2 is FYNNEI. This CDR3 comprises 14 residues. The J segment lost 4 bases and the V segment lost 2 bases, leaving 3 bases of the junction unmatched. The CDR3 DNA reads as TGTGCCAGCAGTGAAAACAGGGGGAGCACTGAAGCTTTCTTT. Its translation is CASSENRGSTEAFF.

The CDR3 loop reads CASKRIETGITEAFF. The CDR3 DNA reads as TGTGCCAGCAAACGAATCGAGACAGGGATCACTGAAGCTTTCTTT. This chain joins TRBV27 and TRBJ1-1, with 7 bases that match TRBD1. The V gene end was trimmed by 7 bases and the J gene end by 4 bases; junction bases not matched to a gene: 12. Germline V gene lookup returns CDR1 MNHEY and CDR2 SMNVEV (reference sequence). This CDR3 comprises 15 residues.

The genes are TRBV4-3 and TRBJ2-1, with 7 nucleotides matching TRBD2. Trimming at V came to 0 bases and at J to 2 bases, leaving 4 bases not matched to a gene. Germline loops: CDR1 LGHNA, CDR2 YSLEER. This CDR3 is 16 amino acids long. CDR3 nucleotides: TGCGCCAGCAGCCAAGATGCACTAGCGCCCTACAATGAGCAGTTCTTC. This encodes CASSQDALAPYNEQFF.

The chain couples TRBV4-3 to TRBJ1-2; the D is unclear. V was trimmed by 0 bases and J by 4 bases, leaving 12 bases between them. The CDR3 spans 15 residues. The V gene's germline CDR1 is LGHNA and CDR2 YSLEER. The CDR3 sequence: CASSQDTGIVYGYTF. Written as DNA, the CDR3 is TGCGCCAGCAGCCAAGACACGGGAATCGTCTATGGCTACACCTTC.

Only one count was recorded for this clone. The chain links TRBV5-5 to TRBJ2-3; TRBD1 is a possible D gene (6 bases). The length of the CDR3 is 16 residues. V was cut by 2 bases and J by 3 bases, with 16 bases left in between. Germline CDR1 and CDR2: SGHKS and YYEKEE (reference sequence). The CDR3 loop is CASSFDTGSWTDTQYF. Here the CDR3 DNA reads TGTGCCAGCAGCTTTGACACAGGGAGTTGGACAGATACGCAGTATTTT.

The V gene is TRBV20-1, the J gene TRBJ2-5; the D is unclear. This CDR3 contains 11 residues. V was pared by 3 bases and J by 5 bases, with 7 bases between. Germline lookup yields CDR1 DFQATT and CDR2 SNEGSKA (reference sequence). CDR3 loop: CSASSPETQYF. Written as DNA, the CDR3 is TGCAGTGCTAGTTCCCCGGAGACCCAGTACTTC.

V usage is TRBV6-4 and J usage is TRBJ2-2; possible D gene TRBD1, 6 bases. CDR1 and CDR2 from the germline V gene are MRHNA and SNTAGT. The CDR3 length is 13 residues. With 6 bases removed from V and 6 bases from J, the gap between germline ends came to 11 bases. In DNA form, the CDR3 reads TGTGCCAGCAGCGCACAGGGTTCCGGGGAGCTGTTTTTT. Translation: CASSAQGSGELFF.

The V and J genes are TRBV24-1 and TRBJ1-2; TRBD1 matches at 9 bases. The CDR3 totals 16 residues. Germline CDR1 KGHDR, CDR2 SFDVKD. The V gene end was trimmed by 4 bases and the J gene end by 2 bases; junction bases not matched to a gene: 7. In DNA, the CDR3 is TGTGCCACCAGTGAGGGGGGACAGGGTTTAAACTATGGCTACACCTTC. Its translation is CATSEGGQGLNYGYTF.